The 27 T cell receptor beta chains listed next were all sequenced from one sample in a study of shared clonotypes between healthy human individuals. Naive-designated CD8 cells lacked CD45RO, were positively enriched for CCR7, and omitted terminally differentiated effector memory CD45RA+ cells. The table came from immunoSEQ multiplex PCR; TCRdb's copy has only in-frame clones and leaves some out. The sample lists roughly 2,000,000 clones, less than 95% seen once, with more than 0.9% in the top ten. The sequencing input was naive CD8+ T cells sorted from blood. These TCRs come from a man between 18 and 35 years old in good health.

This clone turned up a few times. The chain combines TRBV10-3 with TRBJ1-4, with 7 bases that match TRBD1. CDR3 length equals 11 residues. Losses at the gene ends were 3 bases for V and 17 bases for J; bases not matched to a gene: 6. Looked up from germline, CDR1 is ENHRY and CDR2 is SYGVKD. The CDR3 coding sequence is TGTGCCATCAGTGAAGGGGACAGAACATTTTTT. This codes for CAISEGDRTFF.

To note about this clone: Other DNA sequences of this sample code for an identical CDR3. The V call is TRBV28, the J call TRBJ1-1, with TRBD1 identical over 8 bases. The germline V gene has CDR1 MDHEN and CDR2 SYDVKM. There are 14 residues in the CDR3. The trim removed 3 bases at V and 2 bases at J, leaving 2 bases unmatched. CDR3 DNA: TGTGCCAGCAGTTTCGACAGGGGAAACACTGAAGCTTTCTTT. Protein sequence: CASSFDRGNTEAFF.

The chain employs TRBV6-1 and TRBJ2-5, with D tentatively TRBD1 or TRBD2 (5 bases each). This CDR3 contains 15 residues. Germline CDR1 and CDR2: MNHNS and SASEGT. V was trimmed by 5 bases and J by 3 bases, leaving 16 bases between them. The CDR3 bases are TGTGCCAGCAGTACCCGGTGGGACGGTAAAGAGACCCAGTACTTC. It translates to CASSTRWDGKETQYF.

Turning to this clone: In the same sample, other DNA sequences code for this CDR3. The chain has TRBV27 and TRBJ2-2; possible D gene TRBD1, 5 bases. This CDR3 comprises 13 residues. Germline V gives CDR1 MNHEY, CDR2 SMNVEV (reference sequence). Trimming stripped 4 bases from V and 6 bases from J, with 9 bases between. For the CDR3, the DNA is TGTGCCAGCAGTTCTACAGGCGCCGGGGAGCTGTTTTTT. Translation gives CASSSTGAGELFF.

The rearrangement uses TRBV6-5 and TRBJ1-4; no definite D call. CDR1 is MNHEY, CDR2 SVGAGI, per germline. The CDR3 has 12 amino acids. Trimming left V 8 bases short and J 0 bases short, with 4 bases between. The CDR3 DNA follows: TGTGCCAGCGCAGCAACTAATGAAAAACTGTTTTTT. Its protein product is CASAATNEKLFF.

As concerns this clone: Relative to the germline gene, one junction end is altered; a read error may explain this. The chain combines TRBV6-1 with TRBJ2-7, with unresolved D. This CDR3 spans 17 amino acids. Germline-derived CDR1 and CDR2 are MNHNS and SASEGT. The CDR3 is CASSQAPTRQHPYEQYF. The CDR3 region has the DNA TGTGCCAGCAGTCAAGCCCCTACCCGCCAGCACCCCTACGAGCAGTACTTC.

In the case of this clone: Other DNA sequences within the sample encode an identical CDR3. V usage is TRBV15 and J usage is TRBJ2-7; 7 bases align to TRBD1. This CDR3 comprises 13 residues. Looked up from germline, CDR1 is LNHNV and CDR2 is YYDKDF (reference sequence). J lost 4 bases, V lost 5 bases, and 5 bases had no gene match. CDR3 sequence (DNA): TGTGCCACCAGCCGGGACAGAGGATACGAGCAGTACTTC. Its protein product is CATSRDRGYEQYF.

The chain recombines TRBV19 with TRBJ1-1, with D maybe TRBD1 (5 bases). V was clipped by 3 bases and J by 0 bases, with 14 bases between them. CDR1 LNHDA and CDR2 SQIVND come from the germline V gene (reference sequence). The CDR3 sequence is 16 residues long. The CDR3 bases are TGTGCCAGTAGTATCGGGGGATCCGCCTTGAACACTGAAGCTTTCTTT. Its protein product is CASSIGGSALNTEAFF.

The chain links TRBV11-2 to TRBJ2-1; D is ambiguous. V dropped 3 bases and J dropped 2 bases, with 5 bases sitting between them. Germline-derived CDR1 and CDR2 are SGHAT and FQNNGV. The CDR3 extends over 13 amino acids. The DNA of the CDR3 is TGTGCCAGCAGCTTCGCTACCTACAATGAGCAGTTCTTC. Amino acids: CASSFATYNEQFF. Full variable domain (rest looked up from reference TRBV11-2 and TRBJ2-1): EAGVAQSPRYKIIEKRQSVAFWCNPISGHATLYWYQQILGQGPKLLIQFQNNGVVDDSQLPKDRFSAERLKGVDSTLKIQPAKLEDSAVYLCASSFATYNEQFFGPGTRLTVL.

Concerning this clone: The same CDR3 is also encoded by other DNA sequences in this sample. The V call is TRBV5-6, the J call TRBJ2-7; the D is unclear. Between the trimmed V and J ends, which lost 2 bases and 2 bases, there was a span of 5 bases. Looked up from germline, CDR1 is SGHDT and CDR2 is YYEEEE. This CDR3 is built from 12 residues. CDR3: CASSFQAYEQYF. CDR3 in DNA: TGTGCCAGCAGCTTCCAGGCCTACGAGCAGTACTTC.

The rearrangement uses TRBV11-2 and TRBJ1-4, with D maybe TRBD1 (6 bases). Germline CDR1 SGHAT, CDR2 FQNNGV. V was pared by 0 bases and J by 8 bases, with 16 bases between. This CDR3 is built from 16 residues. CDR3 sequence (DNA): TGTGCCAGCAGCTTAGATCCCTCGGGGGCTGGGGAAAAACTGTTTTTT. This translates into CASSLDPSGAGEKLFF.

V usage is TRBV4-1 and J usage is TRBJ2-7, with 11 bases aligning to TRBD2. Germline V gene sequence: CDR1 MGHRA, CDR2 YSYEKL. The CDR3 totals 16 residues. J lost 4 bases, V lost 2 bases, and 7 bases had no gene match. The CDR3 sequence: CASSQSPGTSGYEQYF. CDR3 nucleotide sequence: TGCGCCAGCAGCCAATCTCCCGGGACTAGCGGTTACGAGCAGTACTTC.

This chain joins TRBV9 and TRBJ2-1; D tentatively reads TRBD1 or TRBD2 (5 bases each). Germline V gene sequence: CDR1 SGDLS, CDR2 YYNGEE. The V end was cut by 3 bases, the J end by 6 bases, with 13 bases between. The CDR3 spans 14 residues. The CDR3 DNA sequence: TGTGCCAGCAGCGGGACCCGGGACGTCAATGAGCAGTTCTTC. The encoded protein is CASSGTRDVNEQFF.

J is TRBJ1-5 and V is TRBV27, with a possible D match to TRBD1 (5 bases). Per germline, CDR1 MNHEY and CDR2 SMNVEV (reference sequence). Trimming cost V 1 base and J 3 bases, with 16 bases left between them. This CDR3 is 17 amino acids long. The CDR3 spells CASSLLSVSGFNQPQHF. The CDR3 coding sequence is TGTGCCAGCAGTTTATTATCCGTCTCAGGGTTCAATCAGCCCCAGCATTTT.

The chain is built from TRBV9 and TRBJ1-1; TRBD1 agrees at 8 bases. The CDR3 length is 14 residues. Germline V gives CDR1 SGDLS, CDR2 YYNGEE. J lost 6 bases, V lost 4 bases, and 8 bases had no gene match. The CDR3 here is CASSQDRDGSEAFF. DNA of the CDR3: TGTGCCAGCAGCCAGGACAGGGACGGGTCTGAAGCTTTCTTT.

This clone appeared a few times. This chain connects TRBV4-1 to TRBJ2-2; 7 positions agree with TRBD1. V dropped 5 bases and J dropped 8; count of bases not matched to a gene: 11. CDR1 is MGHRA and CDR2 is YSYEKL in the germline V gene. This CDR3 has 15 residues. The CDR3 region has the DNA TGCGCCAGCAGCTATTCTACAGGGGAGTCAGGGGAGCTGTTTTTT. Its translation: CASSYSTGESGELFF.

Here the CDR3 reads CASSVVPLGGITLNYGYTF. CDR3 coding DNA: TGTGCCAGCAGCGTCGTTCCCTTGGGGGGTATCACACTCAACTATGGCTACACCTTC. This sequence joins TRBV9 and TRBJ1-2, with D possibly being TRBD1 (5 bases). CDR3 size: 19 residues. CDR1 SGDLS and CDR2 YYNGEE come from the germline V gene. V lost 2 bases and J 2 bases, leaving 25 bases between the germline ends.

Note on this clone: The same CDR3 can be traced to other DNA sequences in this sample. The chain has TRBV5-6 and TRBJ2-2; D uncertain. CDR1 and CDR2 from the germline V gene are SGHDT and YYEEEE. Trimming pared 0 bases from V and 1 base from J, leaving 4 bases between. The CDR3 contains 14 residues. The chain's CDR3 is CASSLGQNTGELFF. The CDR3 bases are TGTGCCAGCAGCTTGGGACAGAACACCGGGGAGCTGTTTTTT.

The gene calls are TRBV28 and TRBJ1-6; D unresolved. The CDR3 spans 14 residues. The germline V gene has CDR1 MDHEN and CDR2 SYDVKM. V gave up 3 bases and J gave up 7 bases, with 10 bases separating them. As DNA, the CDR3 is TGTGCCAGCAGTTTGACCCTTGAGAATTCACCCCTCCACTTT. This codes for CASSLTLENSPLHF.

Worth noting for this clone: Distinct nucleotide sequences in the sample also encode this CDR3. The chain has TRBV9 and TRBJ1-1; the D gene is possibly TRBD1 (6 bases). CDR3 length: 13 amino acids. V gave up 2 bases and J gave up 6 bases, with 11 bases separating them. Germline V gene sequence: CDR1 SGDLS, CDR2 YYNGEE. In nucleotides, the CDR3 is TGTGCCAGCAGCGTTGGGGGCGGGGCTGAAGCTTTCTTT. It codes for CASSVGGGAEAFF.

The gene calls are TRBV6-5 and TRBJ2-3; 7 bases are shared with TRBD1. This CDR3 region has 13 residues. The germline V gene encodes CDR1 MNHEY and CDR2 SVGAGI. With V trimmed by 6 bases and J by 6 bases, 6 bases remained unmatched. DNA of the CDR3: TGTGCCAGCAGCACTACAGGGGCCGATACGCAGTATTTT. Protein: CASSTTGADTQYF.

Regarding this clone: This CDR3 is also generated by other DNA sequences in the sample. This chain uses TRBV10-1 with TRBJ2-7; possibly TRBD2 for D (5 bases). The CDR3 length is 12 residues. Germline assignment: CDR1 WNHNN and CDR2 SYGVQD (reference sequence). With 2 bases removed from V and 4 bases from J, the gap between germline ends came to 6 bases. The CDR3 loop reads CASSEPGYEQYF. The CDR3 nucleotides are TGCGCCAGCAGTGAGCCGGGGTACGAGCAGTACTTC.

The chain joins TRBV19 to TRBJ1-2; D ambiguous. Between the trimmed V and J ends, which lost 5 bases and 3 bases, there was a span of 7 bases. Germline-derived CDR1 and CDR2 are LNHDA and SQIVND (reference sequence). The CDR3 extends over 12 amino acids. The DNA of the CDR3 is TGTGCCAGTAGTTATCCAGACTATGGCTACACCTTC. It translates to CASSYPDYGYTF.

The gene calls are TRBV27 and TRBJ1-6, with 9 bases lining up with TRBD1. This CDR3 contains 15 residues. Germline V gene sequence: CDR1 MNHEY, CDR2 SMNVEV (reference sequence). Trimming removed 3 bases from V and 9 bases from J; junction bases left unmatched: 6. CDR3 in amino acids: CASSFTTGGSSPLHF. In DNA, the CDR3 is TGTGCCAGCAGTTTTACGACAGGGGGTAGTTCACCCCTCCACTTT.

The gene calls are TRBV15 and TRBJ2-7, with D unresolved. Germline assignment: CDR1 LNHNV and CDR2 YYDKDF (reference sequence). The V and J ends lost 0 bases and 6 bases respectively, with 18 bases between them. CDR3 size: 16 residues. The CDR3 DNA sequence: TGTGCCACCAGCAGAGATCTAAGTGTAGATAAGGGCGAGCAGTACTTC. Encoded protein: CATSRDLSVDKGEQYF.

The rearrangement joins TRBV6-5 to TRBJ2-2; D perhaps matches TRBD1 (6 bases). The germline V gene encodes CDR1 MNHEY and CDR2 SVGAGI. Trimming cost V 5 bases and J 7 bases, with 17 bases left between them. The CDR3 totals 15 residues. The CDR3: CASSLVILGGGELFF. The CDR3, as DNA: TGTGCCAGCAGTCTCGTTATATTAGGGGGCGGGGAGCTGTTTTTT.

The sample holds one count of this clone. This sequence may be a read error, since a much larger clone differs from it by one base. The genes are TRBV5-4 and TRBJ1-1; D is unclear. The V end was cut by 4 bases, the J end by 1 base, with 8 bases between. The CDR3 covers 13 residues. CDR1 is SGHNT and CDR2 is YYREEE in the germline V gene (reference sequence). The CDR3 DNA follows: TGTGCCAGCAGCGTCGACGGGAACACTGAAGCTTTCTTT. Translating it yields CASSVDGNTEAFF.